These 30 T cell receptor beta chains came from one sample sequenced in a study of T cells in Graves' hyperthyroidism and ophthalmopathy. Researchers amplified the TCR beta CDR3 regions from RNA transcripts. The HTBI set primed first-round TCR CDR3 RT-PCR. TCRdb re-called the multiplex PCR reads with MiXCR, one entry per CDR3 protein. The sample lists roughly 500,000 distinct CDR3 sequences, 46% occurring once. Sequenced input: peripheral blood or thyroid tissue (not recorded which). The receptors were sampled from an adult woman with Graves' disease, either hyperthyroidism or ophthalmopathy (not recorded which).

Only a few counts were recorded for this clonotype. The chain links TRBV29-1 to TRBJ2-6; 8 nucleotides line up with TRBD1. Trimming at V came to 4 bases and at J to 0 bases, leaving 2 bases not matched to a gene. The CDR3 runs 15 residues. CDR1 SQVTM and CDR2 ANQGSEA come from the germline V gene. For the CDR3, the DNA is TGCAGCGTTGCCACAGGGGGCTCTGGGGCCAACGTCCTGACTTTC. Its protein is CSVATGGSGANVLTF. The whole variable domain, filled in from reference TRBV29-1 and TRBJ2-6, reads SAVISQKPSRDICQRGTSLTIQCQVDSQVTMMFWYRQQPGQSLTLIATANQGSEATYESGFVIDKFPISRPNLTFSTLTVSNMSPEDSSIYLCSVATGGSGANVLTFGAGSRLTVL.

This clonotype occurred many times. J is TRBJ2-5 and V is TRBV29-1, with a weak D call TRBD2 (5 bases). This CDR3 is 12 amino acids long. Germline values: CDR1 SQVTM, CDR2 ANQGSEA. V was clipped by 8 bases and J by 4 bases, with 14 bases between them. CDR3 nucleotides: TGCAGCACCACCGGGGTGGGAGAGACCCAGTACTTC. It specifies CSTTGVGETQYF.

This clonotype was seen a handful of times. The chain recombines TRBV20-1 with TRBJ2-2; no clear D. V was cut by 5 bases and J by 3 bases, with 4 bases left in between. This CDR3 region has 11 residues. CDR1 and CDR2 (germline): DFQATT, SNEGSKA (reference sequence). The CDR3 loop is CSAPDTGELFF. CDR3 coding DNA: TGCAGTGCTCCTGACACCGGGGAGCTGTTTTTT.

This clonotype appeared many times. V and J are TRBV3-1 and TRBJ2-5; D gene ambiguous. The CDR3 runs to 14 residues. Trimming pared 3 bases from V and 1 base from J, leaving 9 bases between. Germline CDR1 reads LGHDT; CDR2 reads YNNKEL (reference sequence). The CDR3 is CASSHFASQETQYF. The CDR3 DNA sequence: TGTGCCAGCAGCCATTTTGCAAGCCAAGAGACCCAGTACTTC.

The rearrangement joins TRBV14 to TRBJ2-7; a possible D gene is TRBD1 (7 bases). The CDR3 extends over 15 amino acids. V lost 3 bases and J 4 bases, leaving 16 bases between the germline ends. Germline CDR1 SGHDN, CDR2 FVKESK. Here the CDR3 DNA reads TGTGCCAGCAGCCAGGAGGGGACAGTAAAATACGAGCAGTACTTC. It translates to CASSQEGTVKYEQYF.

This clonotype showed up many times. The CDR3 region is CASSTRTGVYEQYF. CDR3 nucleotide sequence: TGTGCCAGCAGTACCCGGACAGGGGTCTACGAGCAGTACTTC. The J gene is TRBJ2-7, the V gene TRBV12-3 or TRBV12-4, with 9 positions matching TRBD1. This CDR3 is built from 14 residues. Losses at the gene ends were 5 bases for V and 3 bases for J; bases not matched to a gene: 5.

This clonotype was recorded a few times. The chain couples TRBV7-9 to TRBJ1-2; a weak D match, TRBD1 (5 bases). CDR1 and CDR2 from the germline V gene are SEHNR and FQNEAQ (reference sequence). The ends were cut back, 1 base at V and 2 bases at J, with 14 bases in the middle. This CDR3 is 16 amino acids long. The CDR3 DNA is TGTGCCAGCAGCTTAGTCGGCCTTGGGACCAACTATGGCTACACCTTC. It specifies CASSLVGLGTNYGYTF.

The chain recombines TRBV19 with TRBJ2-7; TRBD1 agrees at 8 bases. The V gene's germline CDR1 is LNHDA and CDR2 SQIVND (reference sequence). The CDR3 consists of 15 residues. The V segment lost 4 bases and the J segment 4 bases; nucleotides outside the gene matches: 9. The CDR3: CASSTRPGGGYEQYF. The CDR3 nucleotides read TGTGCCAGTAGTACACGTCCAGGGGGCGGGTACGAGCAGTACTTC.

For this clonotype: A much larger clone is a single base away; this may be a read error. The chain employs TRBV6-1 and TRBJ1-4; D possibly corresponds to TRBD1 (6 bases). The CDR3 has 12 amino acids. Germline lookup yields CDR1 MNHNS and CDR2 SASEGT. V gave up 8 bases and J gave up 6 bases, with 10 bases separating them. This CDR3 is CASGGPDEKLFF. As DNA, the CDR3 is TGTGCCAGCGGGGGGCCGGATGAAAAACTGTTTTTT.

CDR3 nucleotide sequence: TGCGCCAGCAGCTTGGGTCACGGGCTTGGCACCATATATTTT. Residues: CASSLGHGLGTIYF. This chain links TRBV5-1 with TRBJ1-3, with D unresolved. Trimming removed 0 bases from V and 9 bases from J, with 13 bases in between. There are 14 residues in the CDR3. Germline values: CDR1 SGHRS, CDR2 YFSETQ. The whole variable domain, remainder taken from reference TRBV5-1 and TRBJ1-3, is KAGVTQTPRYLIKTRGQQVTLSCSPISGHRSVSWYQQTPGQGLQFLFEYFSETQRNKGNFPGRFSGRQFSNSRSEMNVSTLELGDSALYLCASSLGHGLGTIYFGEGSWLTVV.

CDR3 amino acids: CASSLAGGGWRGYTF. DNA for the CDR3: TGTGCCAGCAGCCTTGCCGGGGGGGGCTGGCGGGGCTACACCTTC. The chain employs TRBV11-2 and TRBJ1-2; tentatively, D is TRBD1 (6 bases). V lost 5 bases and J lost 8, with 21 bases in between. The CDR3 is made up of 15 amino acids. Germline values: CDR1 SGHAT, CDR2 FQNNGV. The full variable domain, its missing parts supplied by reference TRBV11-2 and TRBJ1-2, is EAGVAQSPRYKIIEKRQSVAFWCNPISGHATLYWYQQILGQGPKLLIQFQNNGVVDDSQLPKDRFSAERLKGVDSTLKIQPAKLEDSAVYLCASSLAGGGWRGYTFGSGTRLTVV.

The rearrangement links TRBV20-1 to TRBJ1-6, with 8 bases matching TRBD1. In germline, CDR1 is DFQATT, CDR2 SNEGSKA (reference sequence). The CDR3 has 15 amino acids. Trimming took 3 bases from V and 5 from J; bases not matched to a gene: 6. CDR3 coding DNA: TGCAGTGCTAGGGGGTTGGGACAGGATAATTCACCCCTCCACTTT. Protein product: CSARGLGQDNSPLHF.

This clonotype was counted many times. The chain recombines TRBV10-3 with TRBJ1-1; TRBD1 matches 7 bases. Germline trimming cut 4 bases from V and 1 base from J; bases unmatched to any gene: 9. The CDR3 totals 16 residues. Germline CDR1 and CDR2: ENHRY and SYGVKD. CDR3 loop: CAISVGQGGRNTEAFF. CDR3 DNA: TGTGCCATCAGTGTTGGGCAGGGGGGAAGGAACACTGAAGCTTTCTTT.

The rearrangement uses TRBV10-3 and TRBJ2-5; D not resolved. This CDR3 has 13 amino acids. The V gene's germline CDR1 is ENHRY and CDR2 SYGVKD. Here the CDR3 DNA reads TGTGCTAGAGGACGGAAACTTCAAGAGACCCAGTACTTC. Translation gives CARGRKLQETQYF.

This rearrangement joins TRBV27 to TRBJ1-5; 9 bases fit TRBD1. Germline V gene lookup returns CDR1 MNHEY and CDR2 SMNVEV (reference sequence). The CDR3 sequence is 15 residues long. J gave up 4 bases and V 5 bases, and 6 bases lay outside the gene matches. The CDR3, as DNA: TGTGCCAGCAGTCTAGGGACAGGGAGAAATCAGCCCCAGCATTTT. Translating it yields CASSLGTGRNQPQHF.

This clonotype appeared once. The chain combines TRBV29-1 with TRBJ1-3; 7 bases align to TRBD1. Germline-derived CDR1 and CDR2 are SQVTM and ANQGSEA. The trim removed 4 bases at V and 10 bases at J, leaving 10 bases unmatched. This CDR3 has 13 residues. Here the CDR3 reads CSVVTGSEETIYF. The CDR3 DNA sequence: TGCAGCGTTGTGACAGGGTCTGAGGAGACCATATATTTT.

This clonotype has just one count. V and J are TRBV6-2 or TRBV6-3 and TRBJ2-7; D might be TRBD1 (6 bases). CDR1 and CDR2 from the germline V gene are MNHEY and SVGEGT. The CDR3 extends over 14 amino acids. The V gene lost 7 bases and the J gene lost 1 base, with 14 bases spanning the gap. CDR3 nucleotides: TGTGCCAGCACCTCGTGGGACATTTCCTACGAGCAGTACTTC. Amino acid sequence: CASTSWDISYEQYF.

This clonotype has more than one count but fewer than ten. The chain links TRBV25-1 to TRBJ1-3; 7 bases align to TRBD1. After removal of 5 bases from V and 7 bases from J, the junction contained 11 bases not matched to a gene. This CDR3 comprises 15 residues. Germline CDR1 reads MGHDK; CDR2 reads SYGVNS. CDR3 sequence (DNA): TGTGCCAGCAGTCCCGACAGGGTTGGTAGTAACACCATATATTTT. Protein sequence: CASSPDRVGSNTIYF.

The rearrangement uses TRBV29-1 and TRBJ1-1; perhaps TRBD1 as D (5 bases). Trimming removed 2 bases at V and 4 bases at J, with 14 bases between. Germline V gene sequence: CDR1 SQVTM, CDR2 ANQGSEA. The CDR3 has 14 residues. DNA for the CDR3: TGCAGCGTTGAACGGGCTTTGGGGACCACTGAAGCTTTCTTT. Amino acid sequence: CSVERALGTTEAFF.

This clonotype showed up just a few times. The gene calls are TRBV7-6 and TRBJ1-1; D is undetermined. Germline V lookup: CDR1 SGHVS, CDR2 FNYEAQ. Trimming removed 0 bases from V and 8 bases from J, with 10 bases in between. This CDR3 is built from 13 residues. In DNA form, the CDR3 reads TGTGCCAGCAGCTTAGCAGGTAGGCCGGAAGCTTTCTTT. Translation: CASSLAGRPEAFF.

This clonotype was seen only a few times. An end of the junction does not agree with germline; a read error may underlie this. J is TRBJ1-5 and V is TRBV11-2; TRBD1 might be the D (6 bases). Germline V gene lookup returns CDR1 SGHAT and CDR2 FQNNGV. This CDR3 has 18 residues. CDR3 nucleotides: TGCGCCAGCAGCCAAGATATGTGGGGTACAGGGCAAGGTCAGCCCCAGCATTTT. This encodes CASSQDMWGTGQGQPQHF.

This clonotype has a handful of counts. J is TRBJ1-4 and V is TRBV10-3, with D possibly TRBD1 on 5 matching bases. The V end lost 8 bases, the J end lost 10 bases, and 14 bases lay between the germline ends. The CDR3 runs 12 residues. Germline V gene lookup returns CDR1 ENHRY and CDR2 SYGVKD. The CDR3 nucleotides read TGTGCCATCGGGGGGTCCGCCGGAAAACTGTTTTTT. It yields the protein CAIGGSAGKLFF.

J is TRBJ1-2 and V is TRBV7-9; the match to TRBD1 covers 8 bases. Germline lookup yields CDR1 SEHNR and CDR2 FQNEAQ (reference sequence). This CDR3 spans 14 amino acids. With V trimmed by 5 bases and J by 6 bases, 8 bases remained unmatched. The CDR3 spells CASSPRTGHHGYTF. CDR3 coding DNA: TGTGCCAGCAGCCCCCGGACAGGGCACCATGGCTACACCTTC.

This clonotype was seen once. The gene calls are TRBV7-3 and TRBJ2-7; 9 bases fit TRBD2. CDR1 is SGHTA and CDR2 is FQGTGA in the germline V gene. The CDR3 runs to 15 residues. Trimming cost V 1 base and J 3 bases; bases outside gene matches: 4. Here the CDR3 DNA reads TGTGCCAGCAGCTTAATTAGCGGGAGCTTCTACGAGCAGTACTTC. This codes for CASSLISGSFYEQYF. The variable domain in full, completed from reference TRBV7-3 and TRBJ2-7, reads GAGVSQTPSNKVTEKGKYVELRCDPISGHTALYWYRQSLGQGPEFLIYFQGTGAADDSGLPNDRFFAVRPEGSVSTLKIQRTERGDSAVYLCASSLISGSFYEQYFGPGTRLTVT.

As concerns this clonotype: It may be a read error: a sequence one base away is much more abundant. V gene TRBV12-3 or TRBV12-4 combines with J gene TRBJ1-1; D is possibly TRBD1 (6 bases). V lost 6 bases and J 2 bases, leaving 16 bases between the germline ends. The CDR3 length is 15 residues. In DNA, the CDR3 is TGTGCCAGCAGCCGGGACAAGGGAATAAACACTGAAGCTTTCTTT. Its protein is CASSRDKGINTEAFF.

This clonotype was picked up many times. A much larger clone lies one base from this, so it may be a read error. CDR3 sequence reads: CASSLRGSYGYTF. Here the CDR3 DNA reads TGTGCCAGCAGCCTACGGGGCAGCTATGGCTACACCTTC. The chain combines TRBV7-8 with TRBJ1-2; D might be TRBD1 (5 bases). V was clipped by 5 bases and J by 4 bases, with 11 bases between them. The CDR3 covers 13 residues. Germline V CDR1 and CDR2: SGHVS, FQNEAQ.

The gene calls are TRBV5-5 and TRBJ2-5; D call uncertain. Germline V gene sequence: CDR1 SGHKS, CDR2 YYEKEE (reference sequence). V lost 0 bases, J lost 0 bases, and 6 bases lay in between. The CDR3 contains 14 residues. In DNA, the CDR3 is TGTGCCAGCAGCTTGGAACCCAACCAAGAGACCCAGTACTTC. It codes for CASSLEPNQETQYF.

This clonotype was found many times. This chain uses TRBV4-1 with TRBJ1-1, with D possibly TRBD1 on 6 matching bases. CDR3 length: 18 residues. Germline V CDR1 and CDR2: MGHRA, YSYEKL. V was clipped by 4 bases and J by 3 bases, with 24 bases between them. CDR3 nucleotide sequence: TGCGCCAGCAGCCGAACAGGGAGGAAGTCATCTAGGGACACTGAAGCTTTCTTT. Encoded protein: CASSRTGRKSSRDTEAFF.

This clonotype was seen ten or more times. The chain carries TRBV20-1 and TRBJ2-7; D ambiguous. Germline values: CDR1 DFQATT, CDR2 SNEGSKA (reference sequence). The CDR3 is made up of 14 amino acids. V lost 0 bases and J lost 2, with 11 bases in between. The CDR3: CSARDLLNAYEQYF. The DNA for the CDR3 is TGCAGTGCTAGAGATCTTCTTAATGCCTACGAGCAGTACTTC.

To note about this clonotype: At one end, the junction sequence differs from germline, possibly due to a read error. The gene calls are TRBV5-6 and TRBJ2-5; D is ambiguous. This CDR3 has 15 residues. Germline V gene lookup returns CDR1 SGHDT and CDR2 YYEEEE. CDR3 in DNA: TGTACCAGCAGCCCGGCAAGGTTAGGGAAAGAGACCCAGTACTTC. This sequence encodes CTSSPARLGKETQYF.